The 8 T cell receptor beta chains below all came from one sample that was sequenced in a study of a mutant IDH1 vaccine in newly diagnosed glioma. Only in-frame clones appear in the TCRdb table, and some are missing; sequencing was by immunoSEQ multiplex PCR. The sample has roughly 44,000 clones; around 81% are singletons. Noted time point: week 35, safety follow-up. A single vaccine dose contained 300 ug of mutant IDH1 20-mer peptide, and topical imiquimod was used with it. For these TCRs, the target antigens are not known. The sequencing used PBMCs, collected from a glioma patient whose treatment included an IDH1 peptide vaccine. The receptors originated from a woman between 35 and 50 years old with glioma. Some clones in this sample may be carry-over from other donors' samples.

This sequence joins TRBV6-5 and TRBJ2-7, with a tentative D call TRBD1 (5 bases). The CDR3 extends over 13 amino acids. V gave up 8 bases and J gave up 5 bases, with 16 bases separating them. Germline-derived CDR1 and CDR2 are MNHEY and SVGAGI. CDR3 DNA: TGTGCCAGCCGGGCAGGGCTTAAGGACGAGCAGTACTTC. Translating gives CASRAGLKDEQYF.

The chain's CDR3 is CASSPRADYLSGANVLTF. Written as DNA, the CDR3 is TGTGCCAGCAGCCCAAGGGCGGACTACCTCTCTGGGGCCAACGTCCTGACTTTC. The chain combines TRBV7-6 with TRBJ2-6, with a weak D call TRBD2 (6 bases). Germline V gene data show CDR1 as SGHVS and CDR2 as FNYEAQ. The length of the CDR3 is 18 residues. V dropped 5 bases and J dropped 0 bases, with 17 bases sitting between them. Full variable domain (remainder filled in from reference TRBV7-6 and TRBJ2-6): GAGVSQSPRYKVTKRGQDVALRCDPISGHVSLYWYRQALGQGPEFLTYFNYEAQQDKSGLPNDRFSAERPEGSISTLTIQRTEQRDSAMYRCASSPRADYLSGANVLTFGAGSRLTVL.

This clone was seen a single time. DNA of the CDR3: TGTGCCAGCAGTCGAGGGGGACGGGGAGGGAATACGCAGTATTTT. This sequence encodes CASSRGGRGGNTQYF. The chain links TRBV6-5 to TRBJ2-3; D perhaps matches TRBD2 (7 bases). Per the germline V gene, CDR1 is MNHEY and CDR2 is SVGAGI. The CDR3 contains 15 residues. With 5 bases removed from V and 7 bases from J, the gap between germline ends came to 19 bases.

There are a few counts of this clone. The genes are TRBV20-1 and TRBJ1-4; the D is unclear. Germline V gene data show CDR1 as DFQATT and CDR2 as SNEGSKA (reference sequence). V lost 7 bases, J lost 2 bases, and 5 bases lay in between. This CDR3 spans 11 amino acids. The DNA of the CDR3 is TGCAGTGTATCGACTAATGAAAAACTGTTTTTT. Translated, it gives CSVSTNEKLFF.

The V and J genes are TRBV28 and TRBJ2-3; maybe TRBD2 (5 bases). The CDR3 length is 17 residues. V lost 8 bases to trimming and J lost 3 bases, with 24 bases between them. Germline V gene data show CDR1 as MDHEN and CDR2 as SYDVKM. CDR3 sequence (DNA): TGTGCCAGCGGCCCCTACGGTGGAGGCACCAGGACAGATACGCAGTATTTT. It codes for CASGPYGGGTRTDTQYF.

This chain links TRBV19 with TRBJ2-5; 8 bases agree with TRBD1. There are 13 residues in the CDR3. Germline V gene lookup returns CDR1 LNHDA and CDR2 SQIVND (reference sequence). With 6 bases clipped from V and 4 bases from J, the junction kept 4 bases outside the gene matches. Written as DNA, the CDR3 is TGTGCCAGTAGCGGACAGGGTGGAGAGACCCAGTACTTC. Its translation: CASSGQGGETQYF.

The V and J genes are TRBV6-6 and TRBJ1-4; D remains ambiguous. This CDR3 has 16 residues. V was pared by 6 bases and J by 0 bases, with 14 bases between. From germline, CDR1 is MNHNY and CDR2 SVGAGI (reference sequence). This chain's CDR3 is CASSYGVAATNEKLFF. As DNA, the CDR3 is TGTGCCAGCAGCTACGGTGTGGCGGCAACTAATGAAAAACTGTTTTTT.

This clone showed up just once. This chain links TRBV5-1 with TRBJ1-1, with D unclear. The V end lost 3 bases, the J end lost 0 bases, and 12 bases lay between the germline ends. Germline V CDR1 and CDR2: SGHRS, YFSETQ. This CDR3 contains 15 residues. The CDR3, as DNA: TGCGCCAGCAGCTGGGCGGGTAACATGAACACTGAAGCTTTCTTT. It codes for CASSWAGNMNTEAFF. The entire variable domain, with the rest obtained from reference TRBV5-1 and TRBJ1-1, is as follows: KAGVTQTPRYLIKTRGQQVTLSCSPISGHRSVSWYQQTPGQGLQFLFEYFSETQRNKGNFPGRFSGRQFSNSRSEMNVSTLELGDSALYLCASSWAGNMNTEAFFGQGTRLTVV.